Sequencing of this T cell receptor beta chain was carried out in a study of cytomegalovirus exposure and HLA in healthy donors. CDR3 length: 13 residues. The germline CDR1 and CDR2 sequences are SGDLS and YYNGEE. V was pared by 4 bases and J by 5 bases, with 12 bases between. General study points: Researchers reported in a later analysis that a missense DCLRE1C variant was tied to TCR beta V- and J-gene trimming. A later analysis appeared to link common viral pathogens to several of the most significant clusters. The study found most TCR sequences rare, yet found some public TCRs in many donors.

The PCR ran on 60 Vbeta and 13 Jbeta primers. In the original workflow: In a later analysis, the count reached 74 million or so unique TCR beta chains, with roughly 9.9 million shared. Repertoires were generated with immunoSEQ multiplex PCR, while TCRdb's copy carries only in-frame clones and drops some. D and trimming were read from the DNA, whereas the V and J calls and clone size are those reported in that table. This sample has under 40,000 clones; approximately 76% occur once, and the top ten carry more than 7%. As concerns this clone: Its antigen is not identified.

This TCR was recovered from a young woman in good health and CMV-seropositive. Sequencing was done on a sample of PBMCs. The gene calls are TRBV9 and TRBJ1-1; no firm D call. The CDR3 DNA sequence: TGTGCCAGCAGCCCCACTAGGGCTACTGAAGCTTTCTTT. It translates to CASSPTRATEAFF.